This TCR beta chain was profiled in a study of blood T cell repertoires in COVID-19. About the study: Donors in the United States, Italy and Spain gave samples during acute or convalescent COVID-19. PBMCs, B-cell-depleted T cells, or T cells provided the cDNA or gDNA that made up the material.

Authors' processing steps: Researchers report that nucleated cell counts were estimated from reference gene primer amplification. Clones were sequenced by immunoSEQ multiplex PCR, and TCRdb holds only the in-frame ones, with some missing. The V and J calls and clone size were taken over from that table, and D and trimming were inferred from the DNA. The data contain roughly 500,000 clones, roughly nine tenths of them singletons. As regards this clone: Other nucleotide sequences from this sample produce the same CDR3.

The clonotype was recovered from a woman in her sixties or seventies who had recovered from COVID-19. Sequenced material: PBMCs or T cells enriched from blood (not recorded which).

For the CDR3, the DNA is TGTGCCAGCAGTTACTCAGGGGGCGGCTACACCTTC. Translating it yields CASSYSGGGYTF. This chain links TRBV6-5 with TRBJ1-2, with 7 bases matching TRBD1. In germline, CDR1 is MNHEY, CDR2 SVGAGI. This CDR3 region has 12 residues. Germline trimming cut 0 bases from V and 8 bases from J; bases unmatched to any gene: 0.